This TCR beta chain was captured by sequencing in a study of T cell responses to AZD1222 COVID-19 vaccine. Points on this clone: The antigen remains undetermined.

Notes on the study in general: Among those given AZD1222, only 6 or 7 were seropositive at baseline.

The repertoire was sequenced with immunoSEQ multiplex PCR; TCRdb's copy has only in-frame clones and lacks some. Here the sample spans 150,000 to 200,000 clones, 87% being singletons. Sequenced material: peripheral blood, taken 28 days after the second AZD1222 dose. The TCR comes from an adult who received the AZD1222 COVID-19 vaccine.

CDR3 DNA sequence: TGTGCCAGCAGCTTAGGGGGGACCGTCTATGGCTACACCTTC. Its protein is CASSLGGTVYGYTF. The genes are TRBV7-2 and TRBJ1-2, with TRBD1 as a possible D gene (5 bases). Germline V CDR1 and CDR2: SGHTA, FQGNSA. The CDR3 is made up of 14 amino acids. V was trimmed by 1 base and J by 4 bases, leaving 10 bases between them.